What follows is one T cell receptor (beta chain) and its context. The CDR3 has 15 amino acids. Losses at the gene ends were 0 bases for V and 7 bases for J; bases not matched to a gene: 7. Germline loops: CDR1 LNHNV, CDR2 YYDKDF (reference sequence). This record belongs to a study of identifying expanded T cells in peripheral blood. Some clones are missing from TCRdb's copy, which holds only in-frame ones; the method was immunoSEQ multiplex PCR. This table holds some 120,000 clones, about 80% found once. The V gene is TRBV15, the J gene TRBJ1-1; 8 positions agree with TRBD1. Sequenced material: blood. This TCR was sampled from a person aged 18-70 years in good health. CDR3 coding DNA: TGTGCCACCAGCAGAGACAGGGGGCTGACGAGTGAAGCTTTCTTT. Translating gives CATSRDRGLTSEAFF.